These 31 T cell receptor beta chains came from one sample sequenced in a study of blood T cell repertoires in COVID-19 (dated by TCRdb to the early 2020s). The method was the immunoSEQ multiplex PCR assay. TCRdb re-hosts the immuneACCESS table, in-frame sequences only. Its copies lack some clones; in the studies checked, an unresolved V gene accounts for under half of them, and the cause for the rest is not known. The sample table lists 160,000 or so clones, 88% of them with a count of one. The ten largest clones capture 6.6% of the sample. Material for sequencing was PBMCs or T cells enriched from blood (not recorded which). Receptors were obtained from a woman aged 45-65 years who had recovered from COVID-19.

The chain joins TRBV27 to TRBJ2-3; 9 bases match TRBD1. With V trimmed by 7 bases and J by 2 bases, 7 bases remained unmatched. Germline CDR1 is MNHEY and CDR2 is SMNVEV (reference sequence). This CDR3 has 15 residues. CDR3 loop: CASTRHRGPTDTQYF. The CDR3, as DNA: TGTGCCAGCACGCGACACAGGGGGCCCACAGATACGCAGTATTTT.

The V and J genes are TRBV5-4 and TRBJ2-3, with no clear D. CDR1 and CDR2 from the germline V gene are SGHNT and YYREEE (reference sequence). The CDR3 loop spans 13 amino acids. Trimming took off 0 bases at V and 6 bases at J, with 8 bases between the two ends. The CDR3: CASSLGPTDTQYF. Here the CDR3 DNA reads TGTGCCAGCAGCTTGGGGCCAACGGATACGCAGTATTTT.

The chain couples TRBV11-3 to TRBJ2-1; 9 bases map to TRBD1. In germline, CDR1 is SGHNT, CDR2 YENEEA. Trimming removed 1 base from V and 15 bases from J; junction bases left unmatched: 4. The CDR3 spans 12 residues. CDR3 bases: TGTGCCAGCAGCTTAGGGGACAGGGAGACGTTCTTC. Translating it yields CASSLGDRETFF.

This chain links TRBV2 with TRBJ2-7, with a weak D call TRBD1 (5 bases). The germline gives CDR1 SNHLY, CDR2 FYNNEI. This CDR3 region has 16 residues. V lost 6 bases and J 3 bases, leaving 21 bases between the germline ends. The CDR3 bases are TGTGCCAGCAGCGGCCCGAAGACTCTGGACAACTACGAGCAGTACTTC. Encoded protein: CASSGPKTLDNYEQYF.

V is TRBV21-1 and J is TRBJ2-3; no DNA check was done on the table's D call, TRBD1. TRBV21-1 constitutes a pseudogene. The CDR3 extends over 19 amino acids. CDR3 loop: CASSESGVRGQGPADTQYF. The CDR3 DNA follows: TGTGCCAGCAGCGAATCGGGGGTTAGGGGACAGGGCCCCGCAGATACGCAGTATTTT.

The chain has TRBV7-9 and TRBJ2-7; TRBD1 aligns across 7 bases. This CDR3 comprises 18 residues. Germline V lookup: CDR1 SEHNR, CDR2 FQNEAQ (reference sequence). Trimming at V came to 2 bases and at J to 0 bases, leaving 13 bases not matched to a gene. The CDR3 spells CASSLQIGLGGRSYEQYF. DNA for the CDR3: TGTGCCAGCAGCTTACAAATTGGGCTAGGGGGCCGCTCCTACGAGCAGTACTTC. Full variable domain (remainder filled in from reference TRBV7-9 and TRBJ2-7): DTGVSQNPRHKITKRGQNVTFRCDPISEHNRLYWYRQTLGQGPEFLTYFQNEAQLEKSRLLSDRFSAERPKGSFSTLEIQRTEQGDSAMYLCASSLQIGLGGRSYEQYFGPGTRLTVT.

V is TRBV2 and J is TRBJ1-1, with 8 nucleotides matching TRBD1. CDR1 is SNHLY, CDR2 FYNNEI, per germline. V dropped 5 bases and J dropped 0; count of bases not matched to a gene: 5. The CDR3 totals 15 residues. The CDR3 DNA sequence: TGTGCCAGCAGTTTATGGACAGGGTTGAACACTGAAGCTTTCTTT. This encodes CASSLWTGLNTEAFF.

The chain carries TRBV5-1 and TRBJ2-7; D perhaps matches TRBD1 (6 bases). Germline V gene sequence: CDR1 SGHRS, CDR2 YFSETQ. This CDR3 is 14 amino acids long. V was trimmed by 3 bases and J by 3 bases, leaving 13 bases between them. The CDR3 reads CASSSDRPNYEQYF. CDR3 nucleotide sequence: TGCGCCAGCAGCTCGGACAGACCGAACTACGAGCAGTACTTC. The full variable domain, in which reference TRBV5-1 and TRBJ2-7 provide the parts outside the CDR3, is KAGVTQTPRYLIKTRGQQVTLSCSPISGHRSVSWYQQTPGQGLQFLFEYFSETQRNKGNFPGRFSGRQFSNSRSEMNVSTLELGDSALYLCASSSDRPNYEQYFGPGTRLTVT.

A single count supports this clone. This chain joins TRBV2 and TRBJ2-2, with D perhaps TRBD1 (6 bases). This CDR3 comprises 15 residues. In germline, CDR1 is SNHLY, CDR2 FYNNEI. V was shortened by 7 bases and J by 2 bases, with 14 bases between the two germline ends. The CDR3 coding sequence is TGTGCCAGCACTTGGACAGCCATTAACACCGGGGAGCTGTTTTTT. Protein: CASTWTAINTGELFF.

The rearrangement joins TRBV27 to TRBJ2-5, with D possibly matching TRBD1 (7 bases). The CDR3 has 14 residues. Trimming pared 8 bases from V and 6 bases from J, leaving 19 bases between. CDR1 and CDR2 from the germline V gene are MNHEY and SMNVEV (reference sequence). CDR3 sequence: CASPSTRGRKTQYF. The CDR3 DNA reads TGTGCCAGCCCTTCTACCAGGGGGAGGAAGACCCAGTACTTC.

The DNA for the CDR3 is TGTGCCAGCAGCTACCCGACAGGGGGAACAAGGTACGAGCAGTACTTC. It yields the protein CASSYPTGGTRYEQYF. The chain employs TRBV7-2 and TRBJ2-7, with 9 bases aligning to TRBD1. Trimming took 4 bases from V and 4 from J; bases not matched to a gene: 11. CDR1 SGHTA and CDR2 FQGNSA come from the germline V gene. CDR3 length equals 16 residues.

This clone was picked up a small number of times. The V gene is TRBV29-1, the J gene TRBJ2-1; 7 bases match TRBD1. V lost 7 bases to trimming and J lost 8 bases; unmatched junction nucleotides: 5. This CDR3 region has 11 residues. CDR1 and CDR2 from the germline V gene are SQVTM and ANQGSEA. CDR3 bases: TGCAGCGGGGCCACAGGGGATGAGCAGTTCTTC. This gives the protein CSGATGDEQFF.

CDR3 protein: CASTLGQKNTEAFF. CDR3 bases: TGTGCCAGCACCTTAGGACAGAAGAACACTGAAGCTTTCTTT. V gene TRBV6-5 combines with J gene TRBJ1-1, with a tentative D call TRBD1 (6 bases). The CDR3 has 14 residues. Trimming took 7 bases from V and 1 from J, leaving 13 bases between them. Germline CDR1 MNHEY, CDR2 SVGAGI.

J is TRBJ1-3 and V is TRBV9, with D possibly matching TRBD1 (6 bases). The germline V gene has CDR1 SGDLS and CDR2 YYNGEE. V was shortened by 0 bases and J by 3 bases, with 13 bases between the two germline ends. This CDR3 is 16 amino acids long. The CDR3 is CASSVENRVFGNTIYF. Written as DNA, the CDR3 is TGTGCCAGCAGCGTAGAGAACAGGGTTTTTGGAAACACCATATATTTT.

As for this clone: A read error may explain this, as a much larger clone is one base away. The chain couples TRBV2 to TRBJ2-1; 10 positions match TRBD2. Germline CDR1 SNHLY, CDR2 FYNNEI. The junction had 1 base not matched to a gene; V was cut back by 6 bases and J by 8 bases. The length of the CDR3 is 12 residues. The CDR3 DNA sequence: TGTGCCAGCAGGCTAGCGGGGGATGAGCAGTTCTTC. The encoded protein is CASRLAGDEQFF.

This chain joins TRBV11-3 and TRBJ2-7; D remains unclear. V was pared by 5 bases and J by 1 base, with 12 bases between. Germline V gives CDR1 SGHNT, CDR2 YENEEA. This CDR3 is built from 14 residues. CDR3 nucleotide sequence: TGTGCCAGCAGCCTGGGTTTCGGGTCCTACGAGCAGTACTTC. Amino acids: CASSLGFGSYEQYF.

The J gene is TRBJ2-7, the V gene TRBV30; 7 bases map to TRBD1. Germline V gives CDR1 GTSNPN, CDR2 SVGIG (reference sequence). V was clipped by 3 bases and J by 6 bases; unmatched bases: 8. CDR3 length equals 13 residues. CDR3 sequence reads: CAWRTGFMGEQYF. The CDR3 nucleotides are TGTGCCTGGAGGACAGGGTTTATGGGCGAGCAGTACTTC.

The J gene is TRBJ2-2, the V gene TRBV6-2 or TRBV6-3; the match to TRBD2 covers 7 bases. The CDR3 runs to 18 residues. The junction had 12 bases not matched to a gene; V was cut back by 5 bases and J by 0 bases. Germline CDR1 is MNHEY and CDR2 is SVGEGT. The CDR3 bases are TGTGCCAGCAGTCGGACGGGGGGACCTTACGCGAACACCGGGGAGCTGTTTTTT. Protein sequence: CASSRTGGPYANTGELFF.

This clone was counted only a few times. The rearrangement links TRBV12-2 to TRBJ1-6; TRBD1 is taken as the D call from the table, unchecked against the DNA. TRBV12-2 is recorded as a pseudogene. The CDR3 runs 20 residues. The CDR3 sequence: CASRLPGGQGAKVSNSPLHF. The DNA for the CDR3 is TGTGCAAGTCGCCTCCCAGGCGGTCAGGGGGCTAAGGTTTCGAATTCACCCCTCCACTTT.

This CDR3 is CASSPARGYTEAFF. The CDR3 DNA follows: TGCGCCAGCAGCCCGGCAAGGGGTTACACTGAAGCTTTCTTT. The rearrangement uses TRBV4-1 and TRBJ1-1; possibly TRBD1 for D (5 bases). The V gene's germline CDR1 is MGHRA and CDR2 YSYEKL. V gave up 4 bases and J gave up 3 bases, with 12 bases separating them. This CDR3 has 14 amino acids.

The CDR3 sequence: CASSLGGGLNSPLHF. The CDR3 DNA is TGTGCCAGCAGCTTAGGAGGGGGCTTGAATTCACCCCTCCACTTT. This chain links TRBV11-2 with TRBJ1-6, with 7 nucleotides matching TRBD1. The length of the CDR3 is 15 residues. V trimming: 1 base; J trimming: 7 bases; junction bases outside the gene matches: 4. The V gene's germline CDR1 is SGHAT and CDR2 FQNNGV.

The genes are TRBV19 and TRBJ2-1, with D possibly matching TRBD2 (6 bases). Trimming removed 2 bases at V and 10 bases at J, with 12 bases between. Per germline, CDR1 LNHDA and CDR2 SQIVND (reference sequence). This CDR3 comprises 13 residues. DNA for the CDR3: TGTGCCAGTAGTATAATAGTAGCGGAGGAGCAGTTCTTC. This sequence encodes CASSIIVAEEQFF.

V and J are TRBV2 and TRBJ1-1, with 7 bases that match TRBD1. Losses at the gene ends were 6 bases for V and 5 bases for J; bases not matched to a gene: 6. The CDR3 has 13 residues. Germline CDR1 is SNHLY and CDR2 is FYNNEI. The CDR3 DNA follows: TGTGCCAGCAGACGACAGGGTGGGACTGAAGCTTTCTTT. Its translation: CASRRQGGTEAFF.

The chain recombines TRBV2 with TRBJ1-2; TRBD1 might be the D (5 bases). The CDR3 is 16 amino acids. Germline V lookup: CDR1 SNHLY, CDR2 FYNNEI. V was shortened by 3 bases and J by 3 bases, with 17 bases between the two germline ends. The CDR3 loop is CASSEARAVLDYGYTF. CDR3 nucleotides: TGTGCCAGCAGTGAGGCCAGGGCGGTTTTGGACTATGGCTACACCTTC.

The chain employs TRBV30 and TRBJ1-1, with D unresolved. The CDR3 runs 14 residues. V was pared by 3 bases and J by 1 base, with 12 bases between. Looked up from germline, CDR1 is GTSNPN and CDR2 is SVGIG (reference sequence). The CDR3 DNA reads TGTGCCTGGAGGACTCCGGGAGAGAACACTGAAGCTTTCTTT. Amino acid sequence: CAWRTPGENTEAFF.

The chain couples TRBV18 to TRBJ1-2; the match to TRBD1 covers 8 bases. After removal of 3 bases from V and 6 bases from J, the junction contained 12 bases not matched to a gene. Germline V gene sequence: CDR1 KGHSH, CDR2 LQKENI. The CDR3 is 16 residues long. CDR3 nucleotides: TGTGCCAGCTCACCCCGAGAAGACAGGGGTCGTCATGGCTACACCTTC. The encoded protein is CASSPREDRGRHGYTF.

The chain has TRBV6-5 and TRBJ2-7; D is undetermined. This CDR3 spans 11 amino acids. Germline values: CDR1 MNHEY, CDR2 SVGAGI. Between the trimmed V and J ends, which lost 2 bases and 3 bases, there was a span of 2 bases. The DNA for the CDR3 is TGTGCCAGCAGTTACCTCTACGAGCAGTACTTC. It encodes CASSYLYEQYF.

CDR3 loop: CATRGGYNEQFF. The CDR3 coding sequence is TGTGCCACCCGGGGGGGGTACAATGAGCAGTTCTTC. The chain has TRBV6-5 and TRBJ2-1, with TRBD2 matching 8 bases. Germline-derived CDR1 and CDR2 are MNHEY and SVGAGI. This CDR3 region has 12 residues. The junction had 3 bases not matched to a gene; V was cut back by 10 bases and J by 4 bases.

The CDR3 nucleotides are TGTGCCAGTAGTATGAGGGATAGCAATCAGCCCCAGCATTTT. It encodes CASSMRDSNQPQHF. V and J are TRBV19 and TRBJ1-5; D unclear. This CDR3 has 14 residues. V was pared by 3 bases and J by 0 bases, with 6 bases between. Germline CDR1 and CDR2: LNHDA and SQIVND (reference sequence).

This chain joins TRBV5-6 and TRBJ1-3; D might be TRBD1 (6 bases). Germline CDR1 reads SGHDT; CDR2 reads YYEEEE. V lost 1 base and J 4 bases, leaving 15 bases between the germline ends. The CDR3 loop spans 16 amino acids. CDR3: CASSLLAGAAGNTIYF. The CDR3 DNA follows: TGTGCCAGCAGCTTGTTGGCGGGGGCAGCCGGAAACACCATATATTTT. Full variable domain (remainder filled in from reference TRBV5-6 and TRBJ1-3): DAGVTQSPTHLIKTRGQQVTLRCSPKSGHDTVSWYQQALGQGPQFIFQYYEEEERQRGNFPDRFSGHQFPNYSSELNVNALLLGDSALYLCASSLLAGAAGNTIYFGEGSWLTVV.

The chain combines TRBV11-2 with TRBJ1-1; D unresolved. Trimming stripped 5 bases from V and 8 bases from J, with 15 bases between. The CDR3 is 13 amino acids. Germline CDR1 reads SGHAT; CDR2 reads FQNNGV. CDR3 protein: CASSLRLGEEAFF. The DNA for the CDR3 is TGTGCCAGCAGCCTACGCCTCGGTGAAGAAGCTTTCTTT.